The clone carrying this TCR beta chain was counted only a few times. This sample includes further DNA sequences coding for the same CDR3. The CDR3 spans 15 residues. The germline V gene has CDR1 LNHDA and CDR2 SQIVND (reference sequence). V shed 8 bases and J shed 0 bases, with 11 bases lying between them. These data originate in a study of shared clonotypes between healthy human individuals. Each sorted subset replicate got 200 ng genomic DNA, 25,000 to 30,000 genomes. The table came from immunoSEQ multiplex PCR; TCRdb's copy has only in-frame clones and leaves some out. This sample has some 900,000 clones, with 76% found just once.

Sequenced material: memory CD4+ T cells sorted from blood. Subset described: CD45RA-negative fraction. This chain connects TRBV19 to TRBJ2-6, with D possibly TRBD2 on 6 matching bases. The TCR originated in a man younger than 35 in good health. The CDR3 loop reads CASSGGSSGANVLTF. In nucleotides, the CDR3 is TGTGCCAGTTCTGGGGGGAGCTCTGGGGCCAACGTCCTGACTTTC.